The present entry profiles one T cell receptor beta chain with its context. The CDR3 has 15 amino acids. Trimming at V came to 5 bases and at J to 0 bases, leaving 2 bases not matched to a gene. Germline V gene lookup returns CDR1 LNHDA and CDR2 SQIVND (reference sequence). Seattle patients were enrolled during active infection and followed longitudinally. The entry originates in a study of blood T cell repertoires in COVID-19. Study-level information: Samples representing acute and convalescent COVID-19 were sourced from the United States, Italy and Spain. T cells, B-cell-depleted T cells, or PBMCs supplied cDNA or gDNA.

As handled by the study authors: Reference gene primer amplification gave nucleated cell count estimates. Assay used: immunoSEQ multiplex PCR; TCRdb lists only in-frame clones, some missing. From that table come the V and J calls and clone size; the DNA was used to work out D and trimming. The sample shows about 180,000 clones, approximately 80% of them seen only once. This clonotype was sampled from a woman aged 35 to 49 with COVID-19, enrolled during active disease. The sequencing input was peripheral blood. The chain uses TRBV19 and TRBJ2-1; 9 positions match TRBD2. CDR3 nucleotide sequence: TGTGCCAGTAGTCCACTAGCGGGCTCCTACAATGAGCAGTTCTTC. Protein sequence: CASSPLAGSYNEQFF.